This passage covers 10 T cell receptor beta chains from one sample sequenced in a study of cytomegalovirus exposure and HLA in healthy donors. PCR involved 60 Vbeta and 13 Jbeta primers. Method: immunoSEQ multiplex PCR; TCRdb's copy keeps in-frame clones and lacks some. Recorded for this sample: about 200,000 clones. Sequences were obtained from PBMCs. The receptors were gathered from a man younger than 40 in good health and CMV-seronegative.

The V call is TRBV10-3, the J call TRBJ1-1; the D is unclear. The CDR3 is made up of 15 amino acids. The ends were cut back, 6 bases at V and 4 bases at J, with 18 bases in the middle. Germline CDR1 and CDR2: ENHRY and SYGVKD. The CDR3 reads CAIRPDLIRGTEAFF. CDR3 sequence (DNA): TGTGCCATCAGGCCTGACCTGATACGGGGCACTGAAGCTTTCTTT.

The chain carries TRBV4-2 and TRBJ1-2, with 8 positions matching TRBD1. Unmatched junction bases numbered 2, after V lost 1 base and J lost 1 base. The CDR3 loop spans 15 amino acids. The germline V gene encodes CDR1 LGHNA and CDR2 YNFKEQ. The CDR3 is CASSQGDRGNYGYTF. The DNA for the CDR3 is TGTGCCAGCAGCCAAGGAGACAGGGGTAACTATGGCTACACCTTC.

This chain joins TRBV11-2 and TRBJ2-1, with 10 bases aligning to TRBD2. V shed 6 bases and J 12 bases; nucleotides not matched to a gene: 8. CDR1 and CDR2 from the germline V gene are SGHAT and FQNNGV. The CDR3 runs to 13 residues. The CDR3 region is CASSRGTSVGQFF. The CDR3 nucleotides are TGTGCCAGCAGTCGGGGGACTAGCGTGGGGCAGTTCTTC.

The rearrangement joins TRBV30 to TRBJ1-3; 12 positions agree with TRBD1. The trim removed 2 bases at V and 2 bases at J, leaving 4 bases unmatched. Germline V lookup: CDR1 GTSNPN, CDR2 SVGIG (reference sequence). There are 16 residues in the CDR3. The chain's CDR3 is CAWSTGQGATGNTIYF. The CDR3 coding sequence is TGTGCCTGGAGTACGGGACAGGGGGCTACTGGAAACACCATATATTTT.

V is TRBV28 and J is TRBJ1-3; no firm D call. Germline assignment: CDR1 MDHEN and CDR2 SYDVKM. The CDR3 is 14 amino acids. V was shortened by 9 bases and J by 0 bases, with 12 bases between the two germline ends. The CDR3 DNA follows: TGTGCCAGTAGTACGGGGTTCTCTGGAAACACCATATATTTT. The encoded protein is CASSTGFSGNTIYF.

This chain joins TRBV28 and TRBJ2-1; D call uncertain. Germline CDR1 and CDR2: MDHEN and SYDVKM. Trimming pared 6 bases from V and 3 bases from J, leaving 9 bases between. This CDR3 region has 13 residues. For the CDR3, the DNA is TGTGCCAGCAGCCTAAACCACTACAATGAGCAGTTCTTC. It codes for CASSLNHYNEQFF.

CDR3: CAEKRASGRHGELFF. CDR3 DNA sequence: TGTGCCGAAAAACGGGCTAGCGGGAGGCACGGGGAGCTGTTTTTT. The chain links TRBV10-3 to TRBJ2-2, with 11 bases aligning to TRBD2. This CDR3 has 15 amino acids. CDR1 is ENHRY, CDR2 SYGVKD, per germline. J was trimmed by 7 bases and V by 11 bases; bases with no gene match: 12.

CDR3: CASSPGSDFYEQYF. The CDR3, as DNA: TGTGCCAGTAGTCCTGGCTCGGACTTCTACGAGCAGTACTTC. This chain joins TRBV19 and TRBJ2-7, with a weak D call TRBD2 (5 bases). Trimming cost V 5 bases and J 3 bases, with 14 bases left between them. The CDR3 is made up of 14 amino acids. Germline-derived CDR1 and CDR2 are LNHDA and SQIVND (reference sequence).

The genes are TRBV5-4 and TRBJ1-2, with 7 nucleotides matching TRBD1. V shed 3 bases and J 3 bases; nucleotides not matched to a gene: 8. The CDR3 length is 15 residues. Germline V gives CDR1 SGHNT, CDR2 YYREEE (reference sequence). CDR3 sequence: CASSSGGQAHYGYTF. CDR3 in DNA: TGTGCCAGCAGCTCTGGAGGACAGGCTCACTATGGCTACACCTTC.

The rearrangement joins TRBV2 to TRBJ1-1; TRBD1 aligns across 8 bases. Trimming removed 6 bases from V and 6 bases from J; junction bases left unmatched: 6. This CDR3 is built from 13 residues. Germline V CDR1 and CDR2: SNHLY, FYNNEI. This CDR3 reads CASRSDRGAEAFF. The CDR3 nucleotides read TGTGCCAGCAGGTCTGACAGGGGTGCTGAAGCTTTCTTT. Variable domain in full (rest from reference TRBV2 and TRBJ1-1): EPEVTQTPSHQVTQMGQEVILRCVPISNHLYFYWYRQILGQKVEFLVSFYNNEISEKSEIFDDQFSVERPDGSNFTLKIRSTKLEDSAMYFCASRSDRGAEAFFGQGTRLTVV.